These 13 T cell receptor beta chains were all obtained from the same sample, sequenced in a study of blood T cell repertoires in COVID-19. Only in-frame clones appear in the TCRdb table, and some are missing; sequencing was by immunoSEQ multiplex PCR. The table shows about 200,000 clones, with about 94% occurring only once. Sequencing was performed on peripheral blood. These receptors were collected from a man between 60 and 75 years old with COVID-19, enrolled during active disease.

This CDR3 is CASSLVSRDEQYF. The DNA of the CDR3 is TGCGCCAGCAGCTTGGTGTCTAGAGACGAGCAGTACTTC. This chain links TRBV5-1 with TRBJ2-7; D uncertain. Germline V gives CDR1 SGHRS, CDR2 YFSETQ. This CDR3 comprises 13 residues. The V end lost 0 bases, the J end lost 5 bases, and 9 bases lay between the germline ends.

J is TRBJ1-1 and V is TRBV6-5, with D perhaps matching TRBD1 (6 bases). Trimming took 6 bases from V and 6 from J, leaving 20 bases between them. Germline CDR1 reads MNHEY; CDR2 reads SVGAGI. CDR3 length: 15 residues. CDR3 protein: CASRSPTGKFSEAFF. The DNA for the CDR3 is TGTGCCAGCAGAAGCCCTACAGGGAAATTCTCTGAAGCTTTCTTT.

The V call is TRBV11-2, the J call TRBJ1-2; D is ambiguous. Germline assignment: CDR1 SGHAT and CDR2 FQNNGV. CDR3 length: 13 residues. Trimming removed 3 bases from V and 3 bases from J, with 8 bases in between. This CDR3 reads CASSFGSYYGYTF. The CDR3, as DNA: TGTGCCAGCAGCTTTGGTAGTTACTATGGCTACACCTTC.

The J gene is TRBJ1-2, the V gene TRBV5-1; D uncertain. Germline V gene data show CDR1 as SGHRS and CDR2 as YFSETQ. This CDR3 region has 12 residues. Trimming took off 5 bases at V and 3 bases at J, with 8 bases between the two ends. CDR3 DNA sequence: TGCGCCAGCAGAGACTCAGACTATGGCTACACCTTC. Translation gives CASRDSDYGYTF.

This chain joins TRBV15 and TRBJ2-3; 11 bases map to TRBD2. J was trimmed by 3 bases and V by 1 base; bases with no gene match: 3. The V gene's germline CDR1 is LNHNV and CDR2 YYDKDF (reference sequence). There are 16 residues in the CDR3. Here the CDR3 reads CATSRASGGLTDTQYF. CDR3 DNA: TGTGCCACCAGCAGAGCTAGCGGGGGGCTTACAGATACGCAGTATTTT.

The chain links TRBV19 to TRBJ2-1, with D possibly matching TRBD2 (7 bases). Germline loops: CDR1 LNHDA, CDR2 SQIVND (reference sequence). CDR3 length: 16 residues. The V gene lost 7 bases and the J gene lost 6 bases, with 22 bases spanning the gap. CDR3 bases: TGTGCCAGTATTGGCTTCATCGGGGGGCGGGGCAATGAGCAGTTCTTC. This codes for CASIGFIGGRGNEQFF.

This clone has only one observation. The CDR3 coding sequence is TGCGCCAGCAGCTCCGCGGGGAGCACAGATACGCAGTATTTT. The encoded protein is CASSSAGSTDTQYF. V gene TRBV5-1 combines with J gene TRBJ2-3; maybe TRBD2 (6 bases). The germline CDR1 and CDR2 sequences are SGHRS and YFSETQ. The CDR3 totals 14 residues. The V gene lost 3 bases and the J gene lost 0 bases, with 8 bases spanning the gap.

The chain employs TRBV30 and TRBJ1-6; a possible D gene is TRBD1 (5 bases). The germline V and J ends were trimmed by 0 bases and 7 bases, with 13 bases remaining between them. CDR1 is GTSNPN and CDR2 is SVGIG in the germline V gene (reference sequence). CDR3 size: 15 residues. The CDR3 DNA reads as TGTGCCTGGAGTGTAGCGGGGGACCTGAATTCACCCCTCCACTTT. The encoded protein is CAWSVAGDLNSPLHF. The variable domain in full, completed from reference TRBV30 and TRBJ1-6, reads SQTIHQWPATLVQPVGSPLSLECTVEGTSNPNLYWYRQAAGRGLQLLFYSVGIGQISSEVPQNLSASRPQDRQFILSSKKLLLSDSGFYLCAWSVAGDLNSPLHFGNGTRLTVT.

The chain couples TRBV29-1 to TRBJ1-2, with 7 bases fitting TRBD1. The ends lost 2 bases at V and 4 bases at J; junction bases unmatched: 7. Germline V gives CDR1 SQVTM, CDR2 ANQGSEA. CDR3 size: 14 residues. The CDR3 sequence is CSVESEGAGYGYTF. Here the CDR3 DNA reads TGCAGCGTTGAAAGTGAGGGGGCAGGCTATGGCTACACCTTC.

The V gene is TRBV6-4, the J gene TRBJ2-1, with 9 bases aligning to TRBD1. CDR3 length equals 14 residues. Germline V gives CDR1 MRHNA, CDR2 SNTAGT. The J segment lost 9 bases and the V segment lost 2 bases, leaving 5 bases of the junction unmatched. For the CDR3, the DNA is TGTGCCAGCAGTGACCAACAGGGGGCAAGTGAGCAGTTCTTC. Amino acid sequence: CASSDQQGASEQFF.

CDR3 loop: CAWSSRGDGYTF. CDR3 bases: TGTGCCTGGAGTTCGCGGGGTGATGGCTACACCTTC. The rearrangement joins TRBV30 to TRBJ1-2; D not resolved. The CDR3 length is 12 residues. The ends were cut back, 2 bases at V and 6 bases at J, with 10 bases in the middle. The V gene's germline CDR1 is GTSNPN and CDR2 SVGIG (reference sequence).

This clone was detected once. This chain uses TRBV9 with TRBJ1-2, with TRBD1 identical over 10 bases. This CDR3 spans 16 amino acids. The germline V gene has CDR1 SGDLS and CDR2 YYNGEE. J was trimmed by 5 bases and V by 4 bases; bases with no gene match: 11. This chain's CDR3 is CASSPTGQGGWYGYTF. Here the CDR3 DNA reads TGTGCCAGCAGCCCGACCGGACAGGGGGGCTGGTATGGCTACACCTTC.

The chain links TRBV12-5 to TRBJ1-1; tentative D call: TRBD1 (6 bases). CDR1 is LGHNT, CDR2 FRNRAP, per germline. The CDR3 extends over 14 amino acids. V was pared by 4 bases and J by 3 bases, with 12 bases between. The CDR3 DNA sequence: TGTGCTAGTGGTTGGGGGCAGGGGTACACTGAAGCTTTCTTT. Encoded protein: CASGWGQGYTEAFF. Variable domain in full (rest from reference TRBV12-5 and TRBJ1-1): DARVTQTPRHKVTEMGQEVTMRCQPILGHNTVFWYRQTMMQGLELLAYFRNRAPLDDSGMPKDRFSAEMPDATLATLKIQPSEPRDSAVYFCASGWGQGYTEAFFGQGTRLTVV.